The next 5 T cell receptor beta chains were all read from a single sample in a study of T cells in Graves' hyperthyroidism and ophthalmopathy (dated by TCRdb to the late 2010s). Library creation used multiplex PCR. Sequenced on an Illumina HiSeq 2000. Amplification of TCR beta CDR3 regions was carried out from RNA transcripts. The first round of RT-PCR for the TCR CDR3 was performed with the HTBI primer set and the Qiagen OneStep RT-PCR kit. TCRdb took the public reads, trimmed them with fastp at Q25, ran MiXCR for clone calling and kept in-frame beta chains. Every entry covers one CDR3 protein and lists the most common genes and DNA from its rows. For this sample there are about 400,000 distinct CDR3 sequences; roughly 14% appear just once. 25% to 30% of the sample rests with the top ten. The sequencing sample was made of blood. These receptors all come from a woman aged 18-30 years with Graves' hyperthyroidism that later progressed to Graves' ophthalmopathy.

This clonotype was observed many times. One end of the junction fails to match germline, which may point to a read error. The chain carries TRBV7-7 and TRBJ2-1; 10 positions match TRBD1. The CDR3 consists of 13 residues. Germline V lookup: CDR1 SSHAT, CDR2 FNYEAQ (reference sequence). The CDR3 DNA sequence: TGCAGCACCGGGACAGGGGTATCCAATGAGCAGTTCTTC. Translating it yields CSTGTGVSNEQFF.

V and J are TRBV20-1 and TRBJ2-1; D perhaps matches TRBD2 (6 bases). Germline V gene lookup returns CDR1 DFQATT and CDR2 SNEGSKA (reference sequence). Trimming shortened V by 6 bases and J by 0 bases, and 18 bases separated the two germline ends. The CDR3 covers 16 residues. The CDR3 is CSALDEGGPSYNEQFF. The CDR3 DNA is TGCAGTGCCCTCGATGAAGGAGGGCCCTCCTACAATGAGCAGTTCTTC.

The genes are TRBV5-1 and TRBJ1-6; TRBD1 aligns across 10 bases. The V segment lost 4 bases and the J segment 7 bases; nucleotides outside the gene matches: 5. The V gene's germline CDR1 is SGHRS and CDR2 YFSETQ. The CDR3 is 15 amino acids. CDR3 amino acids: CASSDAGQGNSPLHF. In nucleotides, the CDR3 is TGCGCCAGCAGCGACGCGGGACAGGGGAATTCACCCCTCCACTTT. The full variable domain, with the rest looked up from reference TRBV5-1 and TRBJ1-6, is KAGVTQTPRYLIKTRGQQVTLSCSPISGHRSVSWYQQTPGQGLQFLFEYFSETQRNKGNFPGRFSGRQFSNSRSEMNVSTLELGDSALYLCASSDAGQGNSPLHFGNGTRLTVT.

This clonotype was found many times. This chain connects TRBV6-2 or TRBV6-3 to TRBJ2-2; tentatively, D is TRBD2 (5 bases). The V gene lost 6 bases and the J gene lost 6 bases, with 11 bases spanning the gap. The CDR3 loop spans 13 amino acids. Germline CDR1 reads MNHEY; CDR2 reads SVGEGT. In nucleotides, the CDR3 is TGTGCCAGCAGCTCGTACGGGGCCGGGGAGCTGTTTTTT. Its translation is CASSSYGAGELFF.

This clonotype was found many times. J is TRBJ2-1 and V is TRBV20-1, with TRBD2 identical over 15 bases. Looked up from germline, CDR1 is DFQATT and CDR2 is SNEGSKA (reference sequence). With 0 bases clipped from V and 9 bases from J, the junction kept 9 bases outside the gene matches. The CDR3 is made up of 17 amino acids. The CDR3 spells CSARDKGLAGGGAEQFF. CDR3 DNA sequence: TGCAGTGCTAGAGATAAGGGACTAGCGGGAGGAGGAGCTGAGCAGTTCTTC.